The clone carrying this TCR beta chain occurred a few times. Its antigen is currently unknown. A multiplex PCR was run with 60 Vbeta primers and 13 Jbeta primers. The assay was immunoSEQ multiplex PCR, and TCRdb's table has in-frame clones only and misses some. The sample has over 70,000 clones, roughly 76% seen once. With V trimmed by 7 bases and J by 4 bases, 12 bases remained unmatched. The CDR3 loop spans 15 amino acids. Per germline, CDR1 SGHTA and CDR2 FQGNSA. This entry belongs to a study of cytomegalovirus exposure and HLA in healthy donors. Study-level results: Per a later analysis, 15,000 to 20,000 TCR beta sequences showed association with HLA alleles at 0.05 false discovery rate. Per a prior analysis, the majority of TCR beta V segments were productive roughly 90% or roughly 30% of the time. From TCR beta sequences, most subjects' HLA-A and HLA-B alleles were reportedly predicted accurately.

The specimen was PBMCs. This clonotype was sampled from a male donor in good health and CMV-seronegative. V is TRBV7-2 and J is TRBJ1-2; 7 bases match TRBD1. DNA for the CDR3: TGTGCCAGCACCCTTTTCACAGGGGCTGGCTATGGCTACACCTTC. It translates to CASTLFTGAGYGYTF.